This TCR beta chain was profiled in a study of OX40 agonist ivuxolimab in advanced cancers. Study findings and constraints: Relatively little clonal expansion, among the lowest observed, appeared in partial responders at 0.1-3.0 mg/kg.

The table came from immunoSEQ multiplex PCR; TCRdb's copy has only in-frame clones and leaves some out. This sample yields 48,000 or so clones, of which 85% to 95% are seen a single time; around 12% belongs to the top ten. Worth noting for this clone: Its cognate antigen is unknown.

The CDR3 spans 16 residues. V was clipped by 4 bases and J by 0 bases; unmatched bases: 2. Germline V gives CDR1 MNHEY, CDR2 SMNVEV (reference sequence). V and J are TRBV27 and TRBJ2-1, with 11 bases fitting TRBD2. Material: CD4+ or CD8+ T cells sorted from blood, obtained in a trial of the OX40 agonist ivuxolimab. This sequence was found in an adult with an advanced solid tumor such as melanoma, head and neck, liver or kidney cancer. The CDR3 sequence: CASSYGTSGSYNEQFF. Written as DNA, the CDR3 is TGTGCCAGCAGTTATGGGACTAGCGGCTCCTACAATGAGCAGTTCTTC.